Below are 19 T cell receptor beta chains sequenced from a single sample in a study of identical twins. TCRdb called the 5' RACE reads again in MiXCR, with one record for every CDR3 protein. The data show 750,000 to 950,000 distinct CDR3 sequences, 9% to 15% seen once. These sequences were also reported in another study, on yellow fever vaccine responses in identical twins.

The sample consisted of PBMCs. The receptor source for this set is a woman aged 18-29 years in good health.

The CDR3 here is CASSRGGANVLTF. In DNA, the CDR3 is TGTGCCAGCAGCCGAGGAGGGGCCAACGTCCTGACTTTC. The chain has TRBV11-2 and TRBJ2-6; D unresolved. Trimming cost V 5 bases and J 4 bases, with 6 bases left between them. The CDR3 loop spans 13 amino acids. Germline CDR1 and CDR2: SGHAT and FQNNGV.

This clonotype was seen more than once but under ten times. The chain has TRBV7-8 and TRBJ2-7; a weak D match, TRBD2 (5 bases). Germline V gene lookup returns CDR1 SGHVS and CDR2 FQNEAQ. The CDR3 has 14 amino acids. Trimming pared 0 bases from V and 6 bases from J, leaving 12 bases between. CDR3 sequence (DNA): TGTGCCAGCAGCTTAGCGTGGACTTCCCTCGAGCAGTACTTC. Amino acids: CASSLAWTSLEQYF.

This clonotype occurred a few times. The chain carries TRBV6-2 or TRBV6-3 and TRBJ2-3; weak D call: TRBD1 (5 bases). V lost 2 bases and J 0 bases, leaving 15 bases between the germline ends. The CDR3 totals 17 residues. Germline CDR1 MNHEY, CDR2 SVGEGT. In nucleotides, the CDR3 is TGTGCCAGCAGTTACGCCCCCGGGTCAGGGAGCACAGATACGCAGTATTTT. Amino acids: CASSYAPGSGSTDTQYF.

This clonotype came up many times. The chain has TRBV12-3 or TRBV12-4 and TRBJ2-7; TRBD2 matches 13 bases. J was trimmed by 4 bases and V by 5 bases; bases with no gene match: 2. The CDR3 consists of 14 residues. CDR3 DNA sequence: TGTGCCAGCAGTCCGACTAGCGGGAGGTACGAGCAGTACTTC. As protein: CASSPTSGRYEQYF.

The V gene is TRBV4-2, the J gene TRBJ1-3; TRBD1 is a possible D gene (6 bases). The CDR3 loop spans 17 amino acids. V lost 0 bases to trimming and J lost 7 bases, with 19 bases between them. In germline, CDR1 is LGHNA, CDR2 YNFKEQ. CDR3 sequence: CASSQDWGAALSNTIYF. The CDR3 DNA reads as TGTGCCAGCAGCCAAGATTGGGGGGCTGCTCTAAGTAACACCATATATTTT.

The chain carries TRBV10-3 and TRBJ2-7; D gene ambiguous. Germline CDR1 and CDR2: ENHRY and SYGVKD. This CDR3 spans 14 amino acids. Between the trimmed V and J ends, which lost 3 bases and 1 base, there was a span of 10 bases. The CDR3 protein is CAISDGLWSYEQYV. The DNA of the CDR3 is TGTGCCATCAGTGACGGGTTATGGTCCTACGAGCAGTACGTC.

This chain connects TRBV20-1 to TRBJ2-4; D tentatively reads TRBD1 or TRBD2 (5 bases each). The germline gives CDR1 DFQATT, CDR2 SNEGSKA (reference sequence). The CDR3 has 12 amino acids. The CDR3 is CRVRGPGNIQYF. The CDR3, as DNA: TGCAGGGTTCGGGGCCCTGGGAACATTCAGTACTTC.

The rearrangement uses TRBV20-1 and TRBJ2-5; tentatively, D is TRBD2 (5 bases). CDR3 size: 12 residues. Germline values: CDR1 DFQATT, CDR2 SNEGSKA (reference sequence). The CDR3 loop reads CSGEGLGETQYF. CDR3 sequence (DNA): TGCAGCGGGGAAGGTCTGGGGGAGACCCAGTACTTC.

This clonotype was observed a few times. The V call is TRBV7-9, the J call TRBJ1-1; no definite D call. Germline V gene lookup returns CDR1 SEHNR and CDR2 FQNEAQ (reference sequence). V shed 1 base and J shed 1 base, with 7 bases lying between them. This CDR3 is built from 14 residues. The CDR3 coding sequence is TGTGCCAGCAGCTTAGTAAAGCAGAACACTGAAGCTTTCTTT. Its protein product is CASSLVKQNTEAFF.

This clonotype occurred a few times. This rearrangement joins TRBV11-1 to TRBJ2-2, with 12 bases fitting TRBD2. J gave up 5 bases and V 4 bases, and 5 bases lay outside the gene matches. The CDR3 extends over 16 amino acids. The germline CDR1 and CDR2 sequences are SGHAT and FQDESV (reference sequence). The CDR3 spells CASSSRLAGATGELFF. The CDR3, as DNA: TGTGCCAGCAGCTCGCGACTAGCGGGGGCTACCGGGGAGCTGTTTTTT.

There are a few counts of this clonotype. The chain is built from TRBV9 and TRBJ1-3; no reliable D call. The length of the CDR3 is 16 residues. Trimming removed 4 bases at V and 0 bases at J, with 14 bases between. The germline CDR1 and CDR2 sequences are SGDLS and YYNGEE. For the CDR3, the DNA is TGTGCCAGCAGCCGTGCTTACGGGTACTCTGGAAACACCATATATTTT. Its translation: CASSRAYGYSGNTIYF.

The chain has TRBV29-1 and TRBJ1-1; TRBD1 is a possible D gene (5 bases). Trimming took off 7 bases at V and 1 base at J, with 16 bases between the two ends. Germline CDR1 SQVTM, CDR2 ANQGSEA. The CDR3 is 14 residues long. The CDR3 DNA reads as TGCAGCGCCTGCTATCAGGGTACGAACACTGAAGCTTTCTTT. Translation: CSACYQGTNTEAFF.

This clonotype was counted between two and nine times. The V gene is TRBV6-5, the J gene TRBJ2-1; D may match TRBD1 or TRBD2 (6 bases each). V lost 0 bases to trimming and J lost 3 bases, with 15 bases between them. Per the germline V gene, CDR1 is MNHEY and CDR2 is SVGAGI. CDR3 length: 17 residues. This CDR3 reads CASSYSGGRDFYNEQFF. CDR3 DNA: TGTGCCAGCAGTTACTCAGGGGGGCGGGACTTCTACAATGAGCAGTTCTTC.

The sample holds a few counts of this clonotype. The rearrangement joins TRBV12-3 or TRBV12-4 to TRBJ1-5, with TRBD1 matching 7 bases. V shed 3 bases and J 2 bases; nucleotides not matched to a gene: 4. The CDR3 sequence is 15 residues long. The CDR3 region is CASSFEGAGNQPQHF. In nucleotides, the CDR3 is TGTGCCAGCAGTTTCGAGGGGGCGGGCAATCAGCCCCAGCATTTT.

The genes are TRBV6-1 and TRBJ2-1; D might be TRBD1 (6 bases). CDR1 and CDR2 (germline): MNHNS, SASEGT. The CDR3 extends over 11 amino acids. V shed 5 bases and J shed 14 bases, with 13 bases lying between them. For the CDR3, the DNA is TGTGCCAGCAGTTCTGGTCCAGGGGAGTTCTTC. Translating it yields CASSSGPGEFF.

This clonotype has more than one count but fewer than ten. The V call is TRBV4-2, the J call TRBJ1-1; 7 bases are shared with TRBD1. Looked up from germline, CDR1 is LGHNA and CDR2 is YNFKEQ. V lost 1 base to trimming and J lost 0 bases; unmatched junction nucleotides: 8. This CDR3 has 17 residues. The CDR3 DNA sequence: TGTGCCAGCAGCCAAGGACAGGGAAGTTCCATGAACACTGAAGCTTTCTTT. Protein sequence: CASSQGQGSSMNTEAFF.

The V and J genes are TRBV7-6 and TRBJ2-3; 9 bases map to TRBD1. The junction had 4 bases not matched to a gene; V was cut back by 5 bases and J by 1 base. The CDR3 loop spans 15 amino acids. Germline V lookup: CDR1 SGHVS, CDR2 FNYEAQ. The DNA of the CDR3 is TGTGCCAGCAGCCGGACAGGGGTAGGCACAGATACGCAGTATTTT. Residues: CASSRTGVGTDTQYF.

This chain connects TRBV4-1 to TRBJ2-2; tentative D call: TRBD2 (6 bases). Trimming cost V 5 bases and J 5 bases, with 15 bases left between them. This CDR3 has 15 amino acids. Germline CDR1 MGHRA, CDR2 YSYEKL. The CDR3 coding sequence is TGCGCCAGCAGCTCCCCTTCGGGACTTACCGGGGAGCTGTTTTTT. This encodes CASSSPSGLTGELFF.

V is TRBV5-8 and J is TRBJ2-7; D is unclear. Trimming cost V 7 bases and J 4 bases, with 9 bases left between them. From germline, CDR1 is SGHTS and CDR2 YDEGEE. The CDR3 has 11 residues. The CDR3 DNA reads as TGTGCCAGCGACCCGTCGTACGAGCAGTACTTC. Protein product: CASDPSYEQYF.